Each of the 7 T cell receptor beta chains below was sequenced from the same sample in a study of response to subunit inactivated influenza vaccine. TCRdb recomputed calls from the RT-PCR reads with MiXCR, one row per CDR3 protein. The sample has approximately 530,000 distinct CDR3 sequences, 13% seen once. Sequenced material: PBMCs from blood, taken roughly 46 days after vaccination. These receptors were obtained from a man in his forties or fifties who received an inactivated influenza vaccine.

This clonotype was seen only a few times. The rearrangement links TRBV12-3 or TRBV12-4 to TRBJ1-5; tentative D call: TRBD1 (5 bases). V lost 4 bases, J lost 0 bases, and 10 bases lay in between. The CDR3 is 15 amino acids. This chain's CDR3 is CASSSWDGSNQPQHF. CDR3 nucleotide sequence: TGTGCCAGCAGTTCTTGGGACGGTAGCAATCAGCCCCAGCATTTT.

There are a few counts of this clonotype. The rearrangement uses TRBV12-3 or TRBV12-4 and TRBJ2-3, with 10 bases that match TRBD2. Trimming removed 6 bases from V and 2 bases from J; junction bases left unmatched: 8. The CDR3 has 16 residues. The CDR3 nucleotides are TGTGCCAGCAGCAGTAGCGGGGGGCCCCTCACAGATACGCAGTATTTT. Translating gives CASSSSGGPLTDTQYF.

The sample holds a few counts of this clonotype. The CDR3 loop reads CSVRDSANTGELFF. The CDR3 DNA reads as TGCAGCGTTAGGGACAGCGCGAACACCGGGGAGCTGTTTTTT. The chain employs TRBV29-1 and TRBJ2-2; the match to TRBD1 covers 7 bases. The trim removed 5 bases at V and 0 bases at J, leaving 3 bases unmatched. Germline assignment: CDR1 SQVTM and CDR2 ANQGSEA. CDR3 length: 14 amino acids.

The gene calls are TRBV18 and TRBJ1-5; a possible D gene is TRBD1 (5 bases). Germline V gene lookup returns CDR1 KGHSH and CDR2 LQKENI. This CDR3 comprises 18 residues. Trimming stripped 6 bases from V and 0 bases from J, with 21 bases between. The CDR3 protein is CASSNKVRGTNSNQPQHF. In DNA, the CDR3 is TGTGCCAGCTCCAACAAGGTCAGAGGGACCAATAGCAATCAGCCCCAGCATTTT.

This clonotype occurred a few times. The chain employs TRBV7-9 and TRBJ1-2, with 7 positions matching TRBD1. The CDR3 has 17 residues. The germline gives CDR1 SEHNR, CDR2 FQNEAQ (reference sequence). V shed 4 bases and J 2 bases; nucleotides not matched to a gene: 13. DNA for the CDR3: TGTGCCAGCAGCTCCAAACCAGGACAGGAACGAAACTATGGCTACACCTTC. Its protein product is CASSSKPGQERNYGYTF.

Only a few counts were recorded for this clonotype. V is TRBV6-2 or TRBV6-3 and J is TRBJ2-7; D call uncertain. The germline V gene encodes CDR1 MNHEY and CDR2 SVGEGT. V was shortened by 5 bases and J by 6 bases, with 11 bases between the two germline ends. This CDR3 has 12 amino acids. This CDR3 reads CASSDPMGEQYF. The CDR3 DNA is TGTGCCAGCAGTGATCCGATGGGCGAGCAGTACTTC.

This clonotype appeared a few times. The chain is built from TRBV5-6 and TRBJ2-3; weak D call: TRBD1 (6 bases). Between the trimmed V and J ends, which lost 4 bases and 0 bases, there was a span of 12 bases. The CDR3 has 15 amino acids. Per the germline V gene, CDR1 is SGHDT and CDR2 is YYEEEE. The CDR3 spells CASSPRGRSTDTQYF. CDR3 DNA sequence: TGTGCCAGCAGCCCCAGGGGTCGTAGCACAGATACGCAGTATTTT.